The entry that follows covers one T cell receptor beta chain sequence. Its cognate antigen is unknown. The sample comes from a study of monozygotic twins with inflammatory bowel disease. The study's findings and limits: TCRbeta inverse Simpson diversity was decreased in IBD patients versus healthy co-twins.

Germline V gene sequence: CDR1 SGHRS, CDR2 YFSETQ. The CDR3 is 14 amino acids. After re-calling the 5' RACE reads, TCRdb lists one entry per CDR3 protein, DNA absent. The table lists 350,000 to 400,000 distinct CDR3 sequences, with 2.6% in the top ten. The receptor's source is a human donor with ulcerative colitis or Crohn's disease, or a healthy co-twin of an affected twin (not recorded which). What was sequenced was blood. V and J are TRBV5-1 and TRBJ2-7; there is no DNA to check the TCRdb D call of TRBD1. The CDR3 here is CASSPMGQPYEQYF. Full variable domain (rest looked up from reference TRBV5-1 and TRBJ2-7): KAGVTQTPRYLIKTRGQQVTLSCSPISGHRSVSWYQQTPGQGLQFLFEYFSETQRNKGNFPGRFSGRQFSNSRSEMNVSTLELGDSALYLCASSPMGQPYEQYFGPGTRLTVT.